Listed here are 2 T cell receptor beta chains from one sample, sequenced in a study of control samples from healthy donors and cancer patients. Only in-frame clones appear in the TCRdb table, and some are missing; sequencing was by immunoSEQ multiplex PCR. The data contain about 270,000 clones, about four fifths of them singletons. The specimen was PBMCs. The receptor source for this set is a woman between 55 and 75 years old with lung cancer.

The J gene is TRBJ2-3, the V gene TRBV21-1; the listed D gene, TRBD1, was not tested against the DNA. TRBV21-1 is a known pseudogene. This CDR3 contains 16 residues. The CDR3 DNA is TGTGCCAGCAGCACCCCGACAGGGGCTCGTTCAGATACGCAGTATTTT. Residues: CASSTPTGARSDTQYF.

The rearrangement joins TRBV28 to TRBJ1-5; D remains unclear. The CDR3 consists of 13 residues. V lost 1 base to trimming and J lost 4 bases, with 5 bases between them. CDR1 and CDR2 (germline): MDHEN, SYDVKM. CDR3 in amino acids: CASSLLGNQPQHF. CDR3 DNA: TGTGCCAGCAGTTTATTAGGGAATCAGCCCCAGCATTTT.